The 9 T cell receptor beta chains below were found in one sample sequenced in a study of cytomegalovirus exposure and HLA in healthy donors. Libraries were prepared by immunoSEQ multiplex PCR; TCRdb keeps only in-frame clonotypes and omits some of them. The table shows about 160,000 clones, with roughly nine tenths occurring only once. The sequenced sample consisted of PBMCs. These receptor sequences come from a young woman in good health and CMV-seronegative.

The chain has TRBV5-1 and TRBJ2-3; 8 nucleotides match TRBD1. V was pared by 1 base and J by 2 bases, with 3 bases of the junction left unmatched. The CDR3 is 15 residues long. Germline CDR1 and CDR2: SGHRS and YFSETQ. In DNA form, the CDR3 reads TGCGCCAGCAGCTTGTGGACAGGGACCACAGATACGCAGTATTTT. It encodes CASSLWTGTTDTQYF. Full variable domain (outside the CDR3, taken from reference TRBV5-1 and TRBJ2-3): KAGVTQTPRYLIKTRGQQVTLSCSPISGHRSVSWYQQTPGQGLQFLFEYFSETQRNKGNFPGRFSGRQFSNSRSEMNVSTLELGDSALYLCASSLWTGTTDTQYFGPGTRLTVL.

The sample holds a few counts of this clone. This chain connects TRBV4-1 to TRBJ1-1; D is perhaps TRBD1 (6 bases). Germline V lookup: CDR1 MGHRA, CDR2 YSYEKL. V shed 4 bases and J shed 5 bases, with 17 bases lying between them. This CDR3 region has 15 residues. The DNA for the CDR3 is TGCGCCAGCAGCCGTGACACAGGGCGGGGTACTGAAGCTTTCTTT. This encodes CASSRDTGRGTEAFF.

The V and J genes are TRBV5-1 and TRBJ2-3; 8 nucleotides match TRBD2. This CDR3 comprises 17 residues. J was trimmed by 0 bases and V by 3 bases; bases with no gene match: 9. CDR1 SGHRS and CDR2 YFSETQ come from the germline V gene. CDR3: CASSWTSLAVSTDTQYF. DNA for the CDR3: TGCGCCAGCAGCTGGACCTCACTAGCGGTTAGCACAGATACGCAGTATTTT.

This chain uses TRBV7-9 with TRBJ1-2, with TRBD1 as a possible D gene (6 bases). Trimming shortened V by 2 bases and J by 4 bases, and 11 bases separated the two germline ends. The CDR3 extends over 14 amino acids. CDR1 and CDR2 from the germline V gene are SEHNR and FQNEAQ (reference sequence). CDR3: CASSLTQGSYGYTF. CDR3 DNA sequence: TGTGCCAGCAGCTTAACACAGGGTAGCTATGGCTACACCTTC.

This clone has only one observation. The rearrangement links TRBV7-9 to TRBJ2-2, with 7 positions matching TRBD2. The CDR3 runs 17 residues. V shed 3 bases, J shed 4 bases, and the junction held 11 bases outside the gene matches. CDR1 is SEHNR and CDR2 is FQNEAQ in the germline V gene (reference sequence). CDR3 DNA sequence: TGTGCCAGCAGCTTGACTAGCCCAAATGGCGGCACCGGGGAGCTGTTTTTT. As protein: CASSLTSPNGGTGELFF.

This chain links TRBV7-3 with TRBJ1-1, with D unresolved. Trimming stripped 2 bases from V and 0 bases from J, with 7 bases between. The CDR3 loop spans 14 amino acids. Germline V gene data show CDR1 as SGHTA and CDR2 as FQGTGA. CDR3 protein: CASSLGQMNTEAFF. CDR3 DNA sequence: TGTGCCAGCAGCTTAGGGCAGATGAACACTGAAGCTTTCTTT.

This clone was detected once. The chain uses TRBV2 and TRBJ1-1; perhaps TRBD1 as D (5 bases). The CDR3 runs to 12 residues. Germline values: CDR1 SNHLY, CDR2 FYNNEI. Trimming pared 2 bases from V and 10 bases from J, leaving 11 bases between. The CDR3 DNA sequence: TGTGCCAGCAGTGAAAGGGCAGGGACAGCTTTCTTT. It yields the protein CASSERAGTAFF.

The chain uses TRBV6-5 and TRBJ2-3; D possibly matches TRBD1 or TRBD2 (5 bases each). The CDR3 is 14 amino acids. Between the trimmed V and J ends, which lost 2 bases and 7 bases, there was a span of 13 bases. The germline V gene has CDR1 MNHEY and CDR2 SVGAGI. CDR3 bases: TGTGCCAGCAGTTACGGGGGAGATATGAATACGCAGTATTTT. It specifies CASSYGGDMNTQYF.

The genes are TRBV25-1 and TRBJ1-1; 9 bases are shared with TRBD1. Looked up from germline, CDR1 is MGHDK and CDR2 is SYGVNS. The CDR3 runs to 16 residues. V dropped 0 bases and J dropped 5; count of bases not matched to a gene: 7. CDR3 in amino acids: CASSEYKGQGETEAFF. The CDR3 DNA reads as TGTGCCAGCAGTGAATATAAGGGACAGGGAGAAACTGAAGCTTTCTTT.